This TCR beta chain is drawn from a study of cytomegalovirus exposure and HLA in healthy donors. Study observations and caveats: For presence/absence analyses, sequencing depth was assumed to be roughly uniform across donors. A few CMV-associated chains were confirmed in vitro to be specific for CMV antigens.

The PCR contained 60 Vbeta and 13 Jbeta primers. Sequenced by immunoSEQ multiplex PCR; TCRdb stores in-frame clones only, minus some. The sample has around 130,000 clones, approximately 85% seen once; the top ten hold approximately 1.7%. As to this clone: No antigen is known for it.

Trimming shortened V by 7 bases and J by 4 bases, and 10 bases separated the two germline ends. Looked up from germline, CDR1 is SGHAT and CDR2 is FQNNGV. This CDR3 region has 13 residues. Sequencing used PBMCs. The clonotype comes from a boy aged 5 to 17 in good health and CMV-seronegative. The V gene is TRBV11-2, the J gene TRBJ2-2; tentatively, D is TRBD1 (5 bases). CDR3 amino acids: CASIQGSTGELFF. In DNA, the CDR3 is TGTGCCAGCATCCAGGGATCCACCGGGGAGCTGTTTTTT.